This T cell receptor beta chain originates from a study of patients and donors after allogeneic stem cell transplantation. MiXCR, run by TCRdb on the RT-PCR reads, gives a single entry per CDR3 protein. The sample lists about 87,000 distinct CDR3 sequences, approximately 5% occurring once. This clonotype was counted at least ten times. The CDR3 extends over 14 amino acids. CDR1 is SGHRS, CDR2 YFSETQ, per germline. V lost 0 bases and J 6 bases, leaving 12 bases between the germline ends. The rearrangement links TRBV5-1 to TRBJ1-2, with D perhaps matching TRBD1 (6 bases). This receptor was obtained from a human donor who was either an allogeneic HSCT recipient or a stem cell or donor lymphocyte infusion donor (not recorded which). It is not recorded whose cells these are; they may come from a transplant donor. The specimen sequenced was blood, either unsorted or a sorted T cell fraction (not recorded which). CDR3 DNA sequence: TGCGCCAGCAGCTTGGCGGGGGCGCATCATGGCTACACCTTC. It encodes CASSLAGAHHGYTF.